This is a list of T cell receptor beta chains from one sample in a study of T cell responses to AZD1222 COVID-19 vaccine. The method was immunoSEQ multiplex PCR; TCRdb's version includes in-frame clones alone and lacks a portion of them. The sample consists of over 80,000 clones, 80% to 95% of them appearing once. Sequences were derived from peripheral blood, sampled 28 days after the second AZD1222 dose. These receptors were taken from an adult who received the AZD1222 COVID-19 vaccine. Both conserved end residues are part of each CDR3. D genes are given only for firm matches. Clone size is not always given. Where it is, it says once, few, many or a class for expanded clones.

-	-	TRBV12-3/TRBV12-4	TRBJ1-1	TGTGCCAGCAGCTTGGCCGGGAGGGGAGCTTTCTTT	CASSLAGRGAFF
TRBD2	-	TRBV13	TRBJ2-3	TGTGCCAGCAGCTTAGCGGGAGGAGCAGATACGCAGTATTTT	CASSLAGGADTQYF
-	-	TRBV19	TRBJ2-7	TGTGCCAGTAGACCTACCGGGTCCACCTACGAGCAGTACTTC	CASRPTGSTYEQYF
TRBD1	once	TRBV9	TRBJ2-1	TGTGCCAGCAGCGTAGCAGGGGGCGTAAGCTCCTACAATGAGCAGTTCTTC	CASSVAGGVSSYNEQFF
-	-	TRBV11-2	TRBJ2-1	TGTGCCAGCAGCTTAGGGCAGGGGAAGAATGAGCAGTTCTTC	CASSLGQGKNEQFF
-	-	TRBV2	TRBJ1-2	TGTGCCAGCGGCCTAACAGGGAGTCGGGGCTACACCTTC	CASGLTGSRGYTF
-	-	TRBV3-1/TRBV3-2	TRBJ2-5	TGTGCCAGCAGCCAATTCACTAGGGGGGTCCCAGAGACCCAGTACTTC	CASSQFTRGVPETQYF
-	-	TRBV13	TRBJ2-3	TGTGCCAGCAGCGGCCTGGGGGCGACTGATACGCAGTATTTT	CASSGLGATDTQYF
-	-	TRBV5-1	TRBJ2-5	TGCGCCAGCAGCTTGGACCTTCCCGAGACCCAGTACTTC	CASSLDLPETQYF
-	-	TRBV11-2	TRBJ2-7	TGTGCCAGCAGCTTAGAGGCAGGGGACTCCTACGAGCAGTACTTC	CASSLEAGDSYEQYF
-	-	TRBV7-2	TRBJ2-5	TGTGCCAGCAGCTTAGCCAAGACCGAGACCCAGTACTTC	CASSLAKTETQYF
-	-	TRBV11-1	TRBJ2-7	TGTGCCAGCAGCCCGCGCCCCGGCGAGCAGTACTTC	CASSPRPGEQYF
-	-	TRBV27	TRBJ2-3	TGTGCCAGCAGTTTACAGGGGACCGACACAGATACGCAGTATTTT	CASSLQGTDTDTQYF
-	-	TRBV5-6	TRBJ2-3	TGTGCCAGCAGCTTCGGGGGAACAGATACGCAGTATTTT	CASSFGGTDTQYF
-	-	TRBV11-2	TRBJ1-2	TGTGCCAGCGAGATTACCGGGGGAATTCCGGGGGGCTACACCTTC	CASEITGGIPGGYTF
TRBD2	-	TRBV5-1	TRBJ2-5	TGCGCCAGCAGCTCCTCCCTAGCGGGAGGGCCCGGGGGGGAGACCCAGTACTTC	CASSSSLAGGPGGETQYF
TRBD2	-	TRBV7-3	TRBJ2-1	TGTGCCAGCAGCCGGGACTACACCTACAATGAGCAGTTCTTC	CASSRDYTYNEQFF
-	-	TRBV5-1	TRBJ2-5	TGCGCCAGCAACTACAATGAAGAGACCCAGTACTTC	CASNYNEETQYF
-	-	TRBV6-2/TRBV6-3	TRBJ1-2	TGTGCCAGCACCCCCGGCATCGTAGACGGAGCTAACTATGGCTACACCTTC	CASTPGIVDGANYGYTF
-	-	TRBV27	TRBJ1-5	TGTGCCAGCAGTGCCCGCGGGGACATTAGCAATCAGCCCCAGCATTTT	CASSARGDISNQPQHF
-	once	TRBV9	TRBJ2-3	TGTGCCAGCAGCCCCTTCGGGAGCACAGATACGCAGTATTTT	CASSPFGSTDTQYF
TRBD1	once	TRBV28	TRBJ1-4	TGTGCCAGCAGCCGACAGGGGGCAACTAATGAAAAACTGTTTTTT	CASSRQGATNEKLFF
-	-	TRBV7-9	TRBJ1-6	TGTGCCAGCAGACCCGCCGGGACCGTGAATTCACCCCTCCACTTT	CASRPAGTVNSPLHF
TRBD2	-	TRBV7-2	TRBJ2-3	TGTGCCAGCGCCGAAACTGGGACTAGCGGGAGGGGTCGTACGCAGTATTTT	CASAETGTSGRGRTQYF
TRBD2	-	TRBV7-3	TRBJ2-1	TGTGCCAGCAGTTCGGGAGGGTTACAGGGCTGGGAGCAGTTCTTC	CASSSGGLQGWEQFF
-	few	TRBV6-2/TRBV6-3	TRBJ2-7	TGTGCCAGCAGTTACGAGGAGGATTACGAGCAGTACTTC	CASSYEEDYEQYF
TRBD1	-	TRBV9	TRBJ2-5	TGTGCCAGCAGCGAAGGGACAGGGGGTCGAGAGACCCAGTACTTC	CASSEGTGGRETQYF
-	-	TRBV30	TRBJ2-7	TGTGCCTGGGGAGGGGGTTCTTTCAGGGAGGTTTCCTACGAGCAGTACTTC	CAWGGGSFREVSYEQYF
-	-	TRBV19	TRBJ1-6	TGTGCCAGTAGTATCGGCCCGGATTCACCCCTCCACTTT	CASSIGPDSPLHF
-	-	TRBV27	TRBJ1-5	TGTGCCAGCAGAGCCACGGCCAGGGGTAATCAGCCCCAGCATTTT	CASRATARGNQPQHF
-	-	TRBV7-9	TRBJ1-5	TGTGCCAGCAGCTTAGAAAGCAATCAGCCCCAGCATTTT	CASSLESNQPQHF
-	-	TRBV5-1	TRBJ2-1	TGCGCCAGCAGCTTCCTCAGGGGTGACAATGAGCAGTTCTTC	CASSFLRGDNEQFF
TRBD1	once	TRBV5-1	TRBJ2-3	TGCGCCAGCAGCCTCTTGGGACAGGGGGTCCATACGCAGTATTTT	CASSLLGQGVHTQYF
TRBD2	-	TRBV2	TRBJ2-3	TGTGCCAGTTTGGAGCGGGATGGCACAGATACGCAGTATTTT	CASLERDGTDTQYF
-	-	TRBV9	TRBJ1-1	TGTGCCAGCAGCGTATCGGCGGGGGTAAACACTGAAGCTTTCTTT	CASSVSAGVNTEAFF
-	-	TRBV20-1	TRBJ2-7	TGCAGTGCTAGTCGGAGCCCCTACGAGCAGTACTTC	CSASRSPYEQYF
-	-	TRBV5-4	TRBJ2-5	TGTGCCAGCAGCTTGTACTTGGCAGGGCAAGAGACCCAGTACTTC	CASSLYLAGQETQYF
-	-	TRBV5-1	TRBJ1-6	TGCGCCAGCAGCCAGGACCCGAGCACCTATAATTCACCCCTCCACTTT	CASSQDPSTYNSPLHF
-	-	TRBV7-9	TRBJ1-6	TGTGCCAGCAGCTTAGGCGGGGTGGCTAATTCACCCCTCCACTTT	CASSLGGVANSPLHF
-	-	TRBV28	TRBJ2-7	TGTGCCAGCAGACCGGGACCGGCCTCCTACGAGCAGTACTTC	CASRPGPASYEQYF
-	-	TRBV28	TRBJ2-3	TGTGCCAGCAGCCACCGGGCCCAAGCTCCCAGGGATACGCAGTATTTT	CASSHRAQAPRDTQYF
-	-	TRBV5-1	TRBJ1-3	TGCGCCAGCAGCTTGGACGGCTCTGGAAACACCATATATTTT	CASSLDGSGNTIYF
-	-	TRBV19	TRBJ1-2	TGTGCCAGTAGTATATCGGTCTATGGCTACACCTTC	CASSISVYGYTF
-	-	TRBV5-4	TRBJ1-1	TGTGCCAGCAGCTTGAGGACAACCCCGAACACTGAAGCTTTCTTT	CASSLRTTPNTEAFF
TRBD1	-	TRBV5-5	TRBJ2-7	TGTGCCAGCAGCTTGGGTGACAGGGTCAACGAGCAGTACTTC	CASSLGDRVNEQYF
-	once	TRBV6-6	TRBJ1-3	TGTGCCAGCAGGCTGCCCACTGGTTCTGGAAACACCATATATTTT	CASRLPTGSGNTIYF
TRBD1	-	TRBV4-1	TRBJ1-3	TGCGCCAGCAGCCCTTCTTTACGGGACAGGGCATTGTATTTT	CASSPSLRDRALYF
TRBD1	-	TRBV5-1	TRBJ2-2	TGCGCCAGCAGCTTAACATCTCGGACAGGGCCCACCACCGGGGAGCTGTTTTTT	CASSLTSRTGPTTGELFF
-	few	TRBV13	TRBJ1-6	TGTGCCAGCAGCAACGCTGAGGGGAGCTCCTATAATTCACCCCTCCACTTT	CASSNAEGSSYNSPLHF
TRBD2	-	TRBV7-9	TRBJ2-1	TGTGCCAGCAGCTTAGCGGGACTAGGTCATGAGCAGTTCTTC	CASSLAGLGHEQFF
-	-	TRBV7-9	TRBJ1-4	TGTGCCAGCAGCCCGGATAAAAAACTGTTTTTT	CASSPDKKLFF